This T cell receptor beta chain came from a study of CD8+ T cells in alopecia areata. Points from the study as a whole: It was lesional scalp, especially alopecia totalis/universalis, that showed higher clonality than normal scalp.

The V segment lost 1 base and the J segment 7 bases; nucleotides outside the gene matches: 1. CDR1 and CDR2 (germline): LNHNV, YYDKDF (reference sequence). The CDR3 is 14 amino acids. This clone was recorded a few times. Its matching antigen is unknown. Treatment specified: oral pan-JAK inhibitor, 5-10 mg twice daily. Reverse transcription of extracted RNA yielded cDNA, which provided the sequencing template. The data were produced by immunoSEQ multiplex PCR, yet TCRdb's version contains in-frame clones alone and is incomplete. Among over 150,000 clones listed, approximately 55% were seen once. The J gene is TRBJ2-1, the V gene TRBV15; 10 nucleotides match TRBD2. This material consisted of CD8+ T cells sorted from blood, taken at week 24, from a patient treated with tofacitinib. The sequence was obtained from a human donor with alopecia areata. The CDR3 nucleotides read TGTGCCACCAGCAGAGTAGCGGGGGGAAATGAGCAGTTCTTC. It specifies CATSRVAGGNEQFF.